This section outlines one T cell receptor (beta chain) sequence together with its context. The antigen remains undetermined. Sequencing used immunoSEQ multiplex PCR; TCRdb keeps in-frame clones, though not all of them. The sample contains tens of thousands of clones, roughly 87% of which appear only once. The data derive from a study of T cell responses to AZD1222 COVID-19 vaccine. The V end was cut by 3 bases, the J end by 2 bases, with 2 bases between. In germline, CDR1 is DFQATT, CDR2 SNEGSKA (reference sequence). There are 11 residues in the CDR3. General study results and limits: Donors skewed white British and female; clonal diversity was possibly underestimated. Baseline testing showed seropositivity in only a handful of AZD1222 recipients. Spike as a whole was targeted by vaccine-associated CD4 TCRs, dominant at 160-218 and 743-854. The peak T cell response came first, and repertoires were sampled only after it.

The V gene is TRBV20-1, the J gene TRBJ2-4; D not resolved. This receptor was obtained from an adult who received the AZD1222 COVID-19 vaccine. The sequencing here drew on peripheral blood, taken 28 days after the second AZD1222 dose. CDR3 protein: CSASPKNIQYF. The CDR3 nucleotides are TGCAGTGCTAGCCCCAAAAACATTCAGTACTTC.